The rows below give T cell receptor beta chains drawn from one sample of a study of blood T cell repertoires in COVID-19. Produced via immunoSEQ multiplex PCR; TCRdb's table is partial and in-frame only. The sample consists of about 190,000 clones, nearly 90% of them appearing once. Sequencing was done on a sample of peripheral blood. The receptor source for this set is a man aged 50-59 years with acute or convalescent COVID-19. Each CDR3 is given with its conserved first and last residue. The D gene is left open where the match is weak. Not all rows give a size; the values are once, few, many and, for expanded clones, a class.

D: NA
size: few
J: TRBJ2-1
V: TRBV5-4
DNA: TGTGCCAGCAGCTTACAAGCCGGGATCCCGAATGAGCAGTTCTTC
CDR3: CASSLQAGIPNEQFF

D: TRBD1
size: NA
J: TRBJ2-5
V: TRBV9
DNA: TGTGCCAGCAGCTGGGACAGGGGGGGAGAGACCCAGTACTTC
CDR3: CASSWDRGGETQYF

D: TRBD1
size: NA
J: TRBJ2-2
V: TRBV6-5
DNA: TGTGCCAGCACTTCGACAGGGGGCTCCGGGGAGCTGTTTTTT
CDR3: CASTSTGGSGELFF

D: TRBD1
size: NA
J: TRBJ1-4
V: TRBV29-1
DNA: TGCAGCGTAGTAGAGGGGGCAGAAAAACTGTTTTTT
CDR3: CSVVEGAEKLFF

D: TRBD1
size: once
J: TRBJ1-2
V: TRBV19
DNA: TGTGCCAGTAGTCCTCGACAGGGTTGGGGGTATGGCTACACCTTC
CDR3: CASSPRQGWGYGYTF

D: NA
size: NA
J: TRBJ2-1
V: TRBV6-6
DNA: TGTGCCAGCAGTTACGGGGGCGCGAGGGTGGGTGAGCAGTTCTTC
CDR3: CASSYGGARVGEQFF

D: NA
size: NA
J: TRBJ2-3
V: TRBV3-1/TRBV3-2
DNA: TGTGCCAGCAGCTGGGGACTTCTCCCTTGGGATACGCAGTATTTT
CDR3: CASSWGLLPWDTQYF

D: NA
size: NA
J: TRBJ1-4
V: TRBV5-6
DNA: TGTGCCAGCAGCTGGGGCACTAATGAAAAACTGTTTTTT
CDR3: CASSWGTNEKLFF

D: NA
size: few
J: TRBJ1-6
V: TRBV6-5
DNA: TGTGCCAGCAGTTACCGGGTAATCAATTCACCCCTCCACTTT
CDR3: CASSYRVINSPLHF

D: NA
size: NA
J: TRBJ2-7
V: TRBV7-9
DNA: TGTGCCAGCACCCCCGTCCTATACGAGCAGTACTTC
CDR3: CASTPVLYEQYF

D: NA
size: NA
J: TRBJ2-1
V: TRBV7-3
DNA: TGTGCCAGCAGCCCTCAGGCAGGGGCCGGCTACAATGAGCAGTTCTTC
CDR3: CASSPQAGAGYNEQFF

D: TRBD2
size: once
J: TRBJ2-4
V: TRBV2
DNA: TGTGCCAGCAGTGCCCGACTAGCGGAGCACAAAAACATTCAGTACTTC
CDR3: CASSARLAEHKNIQYF

D: TRBD1
size: NA
J: TRBJ2-5
V: TRBV12-3/TRBV12-4
DNA: TGTGCCAGCAGGGGACAGGGAGGAGAGACCCAGTACTTC
CDR3: CASRGQGGETQYF

D: NA
size: NA
J: TRBJ2-7
V: TRBV28
DNA: TGTGCCAGCGCCGGACCACGCGGGTGGTACTTC
CDR3: CASAGPRGWYF

D: NA
size: NA
J: TRBJ1-1
V: TRBV3-1/TRBV3-2
DNA: TGTGCCAGCAGCCCAACATCATTGGTGAACACTGAAGCTTTCTTT
CDR3: CASSPTSLVNTEAFF

D: NA
size: NA
J: TRBJ1-2
V: TRBV19
DNA: TGTGCCAGTAGTATCATTCAGACAGGAAGCTATGGCTACACCTTC
CDR3: CASSIIQTGSYGYTF

D: TRBD1
size: NA
J: TRBJ1-2
V: TRBV5-4
DNA: TGTGCCAGCAGCCCCGCCCGACCCCGACCCGGGACAGGGGGAAGTGGCTACACCTTC
CDR3: CASSPARPRPGTGGSGYTF

D: NA
size: few
J: TRBJ2-7
V: TRBV29-1
DNA: TGCAGCGCGACGACAGGAACCTACGAGCAGTACTTC
CDR3: CSATTGTYEQYF

D: NA
size: NA
J: TRBJ2-6
V: TRBV15
DNA: TGTGCCACCAGCAGAGATCAGTCTGGGGCCAACGTCCTGACTTTC
CDR3: CATSRDQSGANVLTF

D: TRBD2
size: NA
J: TRBJ2-2
V: TRBV4-3
DNA: TGCGCCAGCAGCCAAGATCGCCTAGCGGGGGTCCTAAACACCGGGGAGCTGTTTTTT
CDR3: CASSQDRLAGVLNTGELFF

D: NA
size: NA
J: TRBJ2-1
V: TRBV4-2
DNA: TGTGCCAGCAGCCAAGGAACCCACCCGAACTCTAATGAGCAGTTCTTC
CDR3: CASSQGTHPNSNEQFF

D: TRBD2
size: NA
J: TRBJ2-5
V: TRBV4-2
DNA: TGTGCCAGCAGCCAAGGCGGGGGCCAAGAGACCCAGTACTTC
CDR3: CASSQGGGQETQYF

D: TRBD1
size: NA
J: TRBJ2-7
V: TRBV24-1
DNA: TGTGCCACCGGGACAGGGGGCTACGAGCAGTACTTC
CDR3: CATGTGGYEQYF

D: NA
size: NA
J: TRBJ1-4
V: TRBV11-3
DNA: TGTGCCAGCAGTTGCTTGAGGCAAGCAACTAATGAAAAACTGTTTTTT
CDR3: CASSCLRQATNEKLFF

D: NA
size: NA
J: TRBJ2-1
V: TRBV6-1
DNA: TGTGCCAGCAGTGAGAGGCTAGCGTCGGTGGAGCAGTTCTTC
CDR3: CASSERLASVEQFF

D: TRBD1
size: NA
J: TRBJ2-3
V: TRBV24-1
DNA: TGTGCCACCAGTGAGTACGGGACAGGGGCCGCAGATACGCAGTATTTT
CDR3: CATSEYGTGAADTQYF

D: NA
size: NA
J: TRBJ1-5
V: TRBV2
DNA: TGTGCCAGCAGCCCGAGGACAGCTAGCAATCAGCCCCAGCATTTT
CDR3: CASSPRTASNQPQHF

D: TRBD2
size: few
J: TRBJ2-1
V: TRBV5-4
DNA: TGTGCCAGCAGCTCAAGGACTAGCGGATACAATGAGCAGTTCTTC
CDR3: CASSSRTSGYNEQFF

D: NA
size: once
J: TRBJ2-3
V: TRBV18
DNA: TGTGCCAGCTCACCTCGGACAGTTAGCACAGATACGCAGTATTTT
CDR3: CASSPRTVSTDTQYF